These T cell receptor beta chains were read from a single sample in a study of shared clonotypes between healthy human individuals. Clones were read by immunoSEQ multiplex PCR, and TCRdb kept only the in-frame ones, dropping some. This repertoire shows around 640,000 clones, roughly 96% found once; its top ten account for 0.11%. Sequencing was done on a sample of naive CD8+ T cells sorted from blood. Every receptor here comes from a woman aged 30 to 39 in good health. The CDR3 runs from the conserved cysteine through the conserved F or W.

V gene	J gene	CDR3 protein
TRBV2	TRBJ2-3	CASSRETGTDTQYF
TRBV5-6	TRBJ2-7	CASSPGAASYEQYF
TRBV5-5	TRBJ1-2	CASTQRSVANYGYTF
TRBV19	TRBJ2-3	CASSIGGRAVVTQYF
TRBV28	TRBJ1-1	CASSLRTGSFF
TRBV11-1	TRBJ2-1	CASSLVMGRAYYNEQFF
TRBV27	TRBJ2-2	CASSSLVPGLVSNTGELFF
TRBV2	TRBJ1-2	CASSARTAYGYTF
TRBV15	TRBJ1-2	CATSPATRGGYTF
TRBV27	TRBJ2-4	CASSIAFEGTAKNIQYF
TRBV5-6	TRBJ2-1	CASSFISGSSYNEQFF
TRBV4-1	TRBJ2-7	CASSQHGQFYEQYF
TRBV5-1	TRBJ2-5	CASNPQETQYF
TRBV28	TRBJ2-1	CASERTGDSYNEQFF
TRBV5-6	TRBJ1-1	CASSLGGPAFF
TRBV11-2	TRBJ1-3	CASSLASSGNTIYF
TRBV14	TRBJ2-3	CASSQLKTGITDTQYF
TRBV28	TRBJ1-5	CASSSGFDDQPQHF
TRBV10-3	TRBJ2-7	CAISSTSGSSYEQYF
TRBV5-3	TRBJ1-3	CARSEDRAGNTIYF
TRBV27	TRBJ1-2	CASSPGTGFGYTF
TRBV11-2	TRBJ2-7	CASSLGSVRTSAYEQYF
TRBV2	TRBJ2-2	CASRPFGIFTGELFF
TRBV5-6	TRBJ2-7	CASSFGGDYEQYF
TRBV14	TRBJ1-2	CASSQTLRTGVRYGYTF
TRBV27	TRBJ2-2	CASSPSSLRSNTGELFF
TRBV7-3	TRBJ2-1	CASSFAGGSYNEQFF
TRBV4-1	TRBJ2-1	CASSQIGRGAYNEQFF
TRBV4-1	TRBJ2-7	CASSAWSGYEQYF
TRBV4-1	TRBJ1-4	CASRAGVDSLEKLFF
TRBV19	TRBJ2-3	CASSNEATDTQYF
TRBV4-2	TRBJ2-7	CASSQELAETPEQYF
TRBV5-4	TRBJ2-3	CATHRGYTDTQYF
TRBV5-4	TRBJ2-3	CASSISGNTDTQYF
TRBV7-8	TRBJ2-5	CASSLDFLAGVRQETQYF
TRBV4-1	TRBJ2-3	CASSSRTSGRSDTQYF
TRBV15	TRBJ2-5	CATSRERTWAEETQYF
TRBV28	TRBJ2-7	CASRPIDPDARSSYEQYF
TRBV28	TRBJ1-5	CASSLLPGTGKNQPQHF
TRBV6-6	TRBJ1-4	CASSYGTGQNEKLFF
TRBV10-1	TRBJ2-2	CASTDTGELFF
TRBV27	TRBJ1-5	CASSLIDNQPQHF
TRBV5-1	TRBJ2-1	CASSLTAGGFNEQFF
TRBV7-6	TRBJ2-7	CASSAGHSEQYF
TRBV7-8	TRBJ2-7	CASSPRQGSYEQYF
TRBV5-1	TRBJ1-1	CASSPYTNTEAFF
TRBV5-8	TRBJ1-5	CASSPLPGAWPQHF
TRBV11-2	TRBJ2-5	CASSLKPLVQETQYF
TRBV29-1	TRBJ2-7	CSVEEAEGPGVSSYEQYF
TRBV6-5	TRBJ1-1	CASRTGTGVTEAFF
TRBV6-5	TRBJ2-3	CASSLISSPDTQYF
TRBV9	TRBJ1-2	CASSVGQRGHYGYTF
TRBV9	TRBJ1-2	CASSVANREGAYGYTF
TRBV30	TRBJ2-5	CAWSGSGKETQYF
TRBV28	TRBJ2-7	CASSSPLDRATYEQYF
TRBV5-1	TRBJ2-1	CASSLWRRGLADYNEQFF
TRBV27	TRBJ1-5	CASRVGGANQPQHF
TRBV4-1	TRBJ2-1	CASSRVPPTQSRSYNEQFF
TRBV27	TRBJ2-5	CASSLTSGIWETQYF